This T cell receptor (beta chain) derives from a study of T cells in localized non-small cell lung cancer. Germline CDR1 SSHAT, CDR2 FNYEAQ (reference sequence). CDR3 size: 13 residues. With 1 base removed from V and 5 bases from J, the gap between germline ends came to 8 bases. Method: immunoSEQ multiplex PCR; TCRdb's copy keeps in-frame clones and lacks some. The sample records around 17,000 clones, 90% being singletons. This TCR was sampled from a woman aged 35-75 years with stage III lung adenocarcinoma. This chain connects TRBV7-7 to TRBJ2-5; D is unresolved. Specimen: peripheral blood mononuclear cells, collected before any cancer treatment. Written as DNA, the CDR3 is TGTGCCAGCAGCTTAGGGCAGGCGGAGACCCAGTACTTC. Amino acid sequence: CASSLGQAETQYF.